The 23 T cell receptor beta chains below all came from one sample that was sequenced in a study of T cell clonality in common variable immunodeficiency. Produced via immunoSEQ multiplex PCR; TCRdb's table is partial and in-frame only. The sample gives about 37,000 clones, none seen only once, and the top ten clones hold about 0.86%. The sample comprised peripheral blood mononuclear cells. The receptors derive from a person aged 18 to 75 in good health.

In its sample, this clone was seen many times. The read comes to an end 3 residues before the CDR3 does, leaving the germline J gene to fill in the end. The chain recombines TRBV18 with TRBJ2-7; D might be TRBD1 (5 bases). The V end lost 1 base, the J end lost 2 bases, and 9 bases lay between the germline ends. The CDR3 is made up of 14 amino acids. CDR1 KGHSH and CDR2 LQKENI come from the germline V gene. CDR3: CASSPLTDTYEQYF. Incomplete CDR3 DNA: TGTGCCAGCTCACCACTTACGGACACCTACGAG.

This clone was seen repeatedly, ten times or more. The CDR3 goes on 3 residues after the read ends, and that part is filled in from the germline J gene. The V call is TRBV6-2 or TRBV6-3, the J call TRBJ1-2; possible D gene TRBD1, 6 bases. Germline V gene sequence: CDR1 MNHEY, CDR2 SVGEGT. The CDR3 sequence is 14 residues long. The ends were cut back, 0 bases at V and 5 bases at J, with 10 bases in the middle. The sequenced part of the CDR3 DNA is TGTGCCAGCAGTTACTCACGGACAGTATATGGC. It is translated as CASSYSRTVYG. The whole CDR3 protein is CASSYSRTVYGYTF.

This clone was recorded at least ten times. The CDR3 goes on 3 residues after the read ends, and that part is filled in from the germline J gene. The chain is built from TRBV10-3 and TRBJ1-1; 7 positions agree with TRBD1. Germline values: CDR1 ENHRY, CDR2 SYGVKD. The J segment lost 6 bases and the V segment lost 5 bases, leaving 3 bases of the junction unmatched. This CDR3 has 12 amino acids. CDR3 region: CAISKTGSEAFF. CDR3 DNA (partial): TGTGCCATCAGTAAGACAGGGTCTGAA.

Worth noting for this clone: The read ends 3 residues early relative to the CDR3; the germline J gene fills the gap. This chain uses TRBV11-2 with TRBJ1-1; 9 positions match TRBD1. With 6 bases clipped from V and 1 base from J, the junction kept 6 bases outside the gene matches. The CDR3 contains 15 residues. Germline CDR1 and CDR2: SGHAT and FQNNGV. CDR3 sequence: CASRYMTGGNTEAFF. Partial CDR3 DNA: TGTGCCAGCAGATACATGACAGGGGGGAACACTGAA.

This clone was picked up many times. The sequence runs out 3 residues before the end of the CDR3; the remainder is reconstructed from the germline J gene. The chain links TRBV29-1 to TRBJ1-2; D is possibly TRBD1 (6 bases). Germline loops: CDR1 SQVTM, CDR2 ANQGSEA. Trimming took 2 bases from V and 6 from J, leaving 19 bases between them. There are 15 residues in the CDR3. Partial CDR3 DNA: TGCAGCGTTGAACAACAGGGAGCCATCAGCCATGGC. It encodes CSVEQQGAISHG. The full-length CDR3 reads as CSVEQQGAISHGYTF.

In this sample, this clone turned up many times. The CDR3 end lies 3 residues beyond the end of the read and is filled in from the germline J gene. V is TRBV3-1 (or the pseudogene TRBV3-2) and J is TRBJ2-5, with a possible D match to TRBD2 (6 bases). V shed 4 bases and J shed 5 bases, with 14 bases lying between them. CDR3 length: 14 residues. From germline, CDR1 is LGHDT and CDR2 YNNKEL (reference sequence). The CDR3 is CASSLRGGAETQYF. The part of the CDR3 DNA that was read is TGTGCCAGCAGCCTAAGAGGAGGGGCCGAGACC.

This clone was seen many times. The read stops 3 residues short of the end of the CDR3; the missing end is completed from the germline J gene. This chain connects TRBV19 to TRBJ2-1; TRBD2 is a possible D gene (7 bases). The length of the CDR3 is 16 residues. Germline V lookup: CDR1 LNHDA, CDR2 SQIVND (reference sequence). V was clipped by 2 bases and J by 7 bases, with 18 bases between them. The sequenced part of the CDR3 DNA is TGTGCCAGTAGTATACGGGGGGCGCTTTTTTTAAATGAG. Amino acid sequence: CASSIRGALFLNE. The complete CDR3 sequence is CASSIRGALFLNEQFF.

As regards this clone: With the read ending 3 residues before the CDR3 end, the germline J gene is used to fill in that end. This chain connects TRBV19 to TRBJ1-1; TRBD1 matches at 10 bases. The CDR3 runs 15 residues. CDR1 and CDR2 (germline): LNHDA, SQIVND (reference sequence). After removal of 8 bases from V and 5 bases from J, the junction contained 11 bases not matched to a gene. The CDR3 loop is CASLRPGQGITEAFF. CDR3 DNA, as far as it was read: TGTGCCAGTCTTCGACCGGGACAGGGGATTACTGAA.

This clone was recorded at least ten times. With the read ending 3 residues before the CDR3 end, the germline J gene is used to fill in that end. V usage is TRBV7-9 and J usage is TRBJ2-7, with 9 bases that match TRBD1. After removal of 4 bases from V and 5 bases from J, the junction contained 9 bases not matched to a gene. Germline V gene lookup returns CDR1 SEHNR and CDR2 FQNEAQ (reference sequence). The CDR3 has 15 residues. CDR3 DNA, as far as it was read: TGTGCCAGCAGCTCCGGACAGGGGAGCTTCCACGAG. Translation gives CASSSGQGSFHE. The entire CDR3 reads CASSSGQGSFHEQYF.

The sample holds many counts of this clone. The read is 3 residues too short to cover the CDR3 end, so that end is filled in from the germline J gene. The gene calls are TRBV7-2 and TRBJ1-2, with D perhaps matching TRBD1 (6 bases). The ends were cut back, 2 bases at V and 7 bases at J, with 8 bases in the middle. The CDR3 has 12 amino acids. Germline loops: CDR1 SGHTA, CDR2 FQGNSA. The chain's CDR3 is CASSLPGVGYTF. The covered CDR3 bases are TGTGCCAGCAGCTTACCAGGGGTTGGC.

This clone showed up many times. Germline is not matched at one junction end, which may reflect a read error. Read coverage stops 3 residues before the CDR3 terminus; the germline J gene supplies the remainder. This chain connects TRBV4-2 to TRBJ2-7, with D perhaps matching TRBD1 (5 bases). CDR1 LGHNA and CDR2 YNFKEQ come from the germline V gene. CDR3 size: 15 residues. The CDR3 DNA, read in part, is TGCGCCAGCAGCCAAACCAGGGTGGGCTCCTACGAG. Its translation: CASSQTRVGSYE. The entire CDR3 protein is CASSQTRVGSYEQYF.

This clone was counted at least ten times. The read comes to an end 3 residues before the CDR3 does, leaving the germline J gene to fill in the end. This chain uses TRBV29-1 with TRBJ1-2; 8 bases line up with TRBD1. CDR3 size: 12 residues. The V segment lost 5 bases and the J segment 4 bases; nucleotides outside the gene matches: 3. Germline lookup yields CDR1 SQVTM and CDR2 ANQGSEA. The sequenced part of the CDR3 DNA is TGCAGCGTTCACAGGGGGGCCTATGGC. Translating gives CSVHRGAYG. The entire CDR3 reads CSVHRGAYGYTF.

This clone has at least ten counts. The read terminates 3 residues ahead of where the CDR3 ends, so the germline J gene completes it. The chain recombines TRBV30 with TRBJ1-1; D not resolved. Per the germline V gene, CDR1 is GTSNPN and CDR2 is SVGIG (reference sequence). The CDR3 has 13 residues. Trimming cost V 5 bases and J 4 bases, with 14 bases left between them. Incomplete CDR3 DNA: TGTGCCTGGTCGGTGTCGTCGGTCACTGAA. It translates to CAWSVSSVTE. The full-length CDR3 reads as CAWSVSSVTEAFF.

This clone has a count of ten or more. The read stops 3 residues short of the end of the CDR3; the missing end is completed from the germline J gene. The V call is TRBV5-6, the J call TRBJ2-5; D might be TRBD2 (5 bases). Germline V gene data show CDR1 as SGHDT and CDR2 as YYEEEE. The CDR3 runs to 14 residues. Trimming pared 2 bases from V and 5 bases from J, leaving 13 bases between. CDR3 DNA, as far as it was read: TGTGCCAGCAGCTTACGGGGTTCTTCGGAGACC. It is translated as CASSLRGSSET. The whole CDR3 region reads CASSLRGSSETQYF.

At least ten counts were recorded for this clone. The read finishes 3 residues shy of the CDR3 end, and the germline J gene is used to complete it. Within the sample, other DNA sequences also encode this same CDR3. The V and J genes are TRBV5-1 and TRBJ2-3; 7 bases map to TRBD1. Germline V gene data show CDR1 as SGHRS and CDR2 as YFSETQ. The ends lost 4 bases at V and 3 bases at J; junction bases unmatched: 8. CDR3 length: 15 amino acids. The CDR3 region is CASSTRQGLTDTQYF. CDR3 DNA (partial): TGCGCCAGCAGCACCCGACAGGGTTTGACAGATACG.

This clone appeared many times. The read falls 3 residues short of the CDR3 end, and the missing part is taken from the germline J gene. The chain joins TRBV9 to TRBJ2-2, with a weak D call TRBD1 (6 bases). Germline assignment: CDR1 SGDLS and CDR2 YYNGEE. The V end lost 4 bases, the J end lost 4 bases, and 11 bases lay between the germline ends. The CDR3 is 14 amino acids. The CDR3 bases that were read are TGTGCCAGCAGCACCGGACAGCCCACCGGGGAG. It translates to CASSTGQPTGE. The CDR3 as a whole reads CASSTGQPTGELFF.

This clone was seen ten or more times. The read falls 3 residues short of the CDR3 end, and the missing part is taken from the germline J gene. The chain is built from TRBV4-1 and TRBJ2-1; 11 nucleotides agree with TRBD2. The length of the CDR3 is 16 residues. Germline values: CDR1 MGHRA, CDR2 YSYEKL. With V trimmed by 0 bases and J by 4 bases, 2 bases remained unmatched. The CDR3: CASSQEGLAVYNEQFF. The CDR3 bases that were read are TGCGCCAGCAGCCAAGAGGGACTAGCGGTTTACAATGAG.

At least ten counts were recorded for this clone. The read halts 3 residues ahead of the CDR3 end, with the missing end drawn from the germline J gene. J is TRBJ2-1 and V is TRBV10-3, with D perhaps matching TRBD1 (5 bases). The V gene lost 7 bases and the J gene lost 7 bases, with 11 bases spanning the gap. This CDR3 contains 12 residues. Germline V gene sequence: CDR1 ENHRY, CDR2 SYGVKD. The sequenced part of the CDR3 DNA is TGTGCCATCAAAGGGGCCGCGAATGAG. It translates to CAIKGAANE. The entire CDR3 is CAIKGAANEQFF.

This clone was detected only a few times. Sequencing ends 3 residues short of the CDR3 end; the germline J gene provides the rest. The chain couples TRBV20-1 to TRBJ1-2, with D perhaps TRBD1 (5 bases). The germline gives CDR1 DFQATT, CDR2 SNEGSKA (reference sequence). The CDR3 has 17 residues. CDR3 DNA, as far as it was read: TGCAGTGCTAGAGTCCTAGCGGGGGAAACCTCCACAGATACC. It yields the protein CSARVLAGETSTDT. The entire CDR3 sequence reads CSARVLAGETSTDTYTF.

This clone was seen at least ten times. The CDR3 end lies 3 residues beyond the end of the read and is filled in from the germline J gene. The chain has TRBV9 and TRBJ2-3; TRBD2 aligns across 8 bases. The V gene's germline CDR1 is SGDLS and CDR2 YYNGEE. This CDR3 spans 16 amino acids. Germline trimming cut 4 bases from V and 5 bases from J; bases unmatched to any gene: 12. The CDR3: CASSPRAGEAEDTQYF. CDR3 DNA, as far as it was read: TGTGCCAGCAGCCCGCGAGCGGGAGAGGCCGAAGATACG. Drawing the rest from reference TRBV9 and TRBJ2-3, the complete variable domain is DSGVTQTPKHLITATGQRVTLRCSPRSGDLSVYWYQQSLDQGLQFLIQYYNGEERAKGNILERFSAQQFPDLHSELNLSSLELGDSALYFCASSPRAGEAEDTQYFGPGTRLTVL.

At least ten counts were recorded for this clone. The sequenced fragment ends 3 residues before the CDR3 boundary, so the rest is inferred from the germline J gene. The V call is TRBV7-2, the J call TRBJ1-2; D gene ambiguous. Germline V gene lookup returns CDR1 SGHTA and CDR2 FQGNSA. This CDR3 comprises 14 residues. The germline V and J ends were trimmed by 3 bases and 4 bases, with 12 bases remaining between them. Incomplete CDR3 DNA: TGTGCCAGCAGCTTCAATTCGGGGAGCTATGGC. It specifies CASSFNSGSYG. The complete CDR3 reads CASSFNSGSYGYTF.

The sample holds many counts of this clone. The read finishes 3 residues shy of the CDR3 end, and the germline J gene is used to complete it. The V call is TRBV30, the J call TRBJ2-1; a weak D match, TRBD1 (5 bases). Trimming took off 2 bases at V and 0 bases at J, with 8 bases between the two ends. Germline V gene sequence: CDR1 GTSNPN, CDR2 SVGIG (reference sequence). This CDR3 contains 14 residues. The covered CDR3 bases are TGTGCCTGGAGTAGGGGTAGCTCCTACAATGAG. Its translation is CAWSRGSSYNE. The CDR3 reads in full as CAWSRGSSYNEQFF.

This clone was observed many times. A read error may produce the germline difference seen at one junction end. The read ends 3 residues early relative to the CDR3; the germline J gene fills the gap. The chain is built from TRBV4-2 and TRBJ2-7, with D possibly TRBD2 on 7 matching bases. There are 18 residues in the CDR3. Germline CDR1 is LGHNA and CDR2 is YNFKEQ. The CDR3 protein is CASSQQALGGATSYEQYF. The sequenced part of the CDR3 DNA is TGCGCCAGCAGCCAACAAGCCCTTGGGGGGGCGACTTCCTACGAG.